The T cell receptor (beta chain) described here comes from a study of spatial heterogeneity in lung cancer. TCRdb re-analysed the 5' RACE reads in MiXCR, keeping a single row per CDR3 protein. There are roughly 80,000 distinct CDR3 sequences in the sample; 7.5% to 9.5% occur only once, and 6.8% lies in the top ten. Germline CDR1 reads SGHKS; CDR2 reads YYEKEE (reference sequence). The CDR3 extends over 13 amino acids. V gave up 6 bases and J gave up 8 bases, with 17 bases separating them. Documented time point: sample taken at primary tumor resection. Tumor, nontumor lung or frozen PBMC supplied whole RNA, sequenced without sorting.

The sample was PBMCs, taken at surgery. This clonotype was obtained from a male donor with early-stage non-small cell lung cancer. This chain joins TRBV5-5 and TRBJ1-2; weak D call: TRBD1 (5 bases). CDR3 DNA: TGTGCCAGCAACCCGGGAACAGGTCTGGGCTACACCTTC. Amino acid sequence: CASNPGTGLGYTF. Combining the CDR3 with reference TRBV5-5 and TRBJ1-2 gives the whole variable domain DAGVTQSPTHLIKTRGQQVTLRCSPISGHKSVSWYQQVLGQGPQFIFQYYEKEERGRGNFPDRFSARQFPNYSSELNVNALLLGDSALYLCASNPGTGLGYTFGSGTRLTVV.